Listed below are T cell receptor beta chains from one sample, sequenced in a study of beta chain features in type 1 diabetes. Profiled with immunoSEQ multiplex PCR; TCRdb holds only in-frame clones, not every one. The sample has 200,000 to 250,000 clones, approximately 10% seen once. The sequencing sample was made of central memory CD4+ T cells from blood. Source of these receptors: a man younger than 35 in good health. CDR3s include the opening cysteine and the closing phenylalanine or tryptophan. Fields, in order: V gene, clone size, CDR3 length, D gene, J gene, CDR3 protein, CDR3 DNA. D genes are given only for firm matches. Rows may omit the clone size; those that give it use once, few, many or a size class.

TRBV20-1	few	11	NA	TRBJ2-7	CSARGSYEQYF	TGCAGTGCTAGAGGCTCCTACGAGCAGTACTTC
TRBV7-9	NA	16	NA	TRBJ2-4	CASSLDGGIAKNIQYF	TGTGCCAGCAGCTTAGACGGCGGGATAGCCAAAAACATTCAGTACTTC
TRBV14	few	16	TRBD1	TRBJ1-1	CASSQVRGTLNTEAFF	TGTGCCAGCAGCCAAGTCAGGGGGACCCTGAACACTGAAGCTTTCTTT
TRBV6-5	NA	15	NA	TRBJ2-3	CAISGAGSSTDTQYF	TGTGCCATCAGTGGTGCCGGCTCTTCCACAGATACGCAGTATTTT
TRBV18	many	12	NA	TRBJ2-1	CASSPTGDEQFF	TGTGCCAGCTCACCAACCGGCGATGAGCAGTTCTTC
TRBV6-5	few	14	TRBD2	TRBJ2-1	CASIRAGGYNEQFF	TGTGCCAGCATTCGCGCGGGAGGTTACAATGAGCAGTTCTTC
TRBV30	few	15	NA	TRBJ2-1	CAWSPMVGAYNEQFF	TGTGCCTGGAGTCCTATGGTGGGGGCCTACAATGAGCAGTTCTTC
TRBV29-1	few	13	TRBD1	TRBJ2-1	CSHGQGAYNEQFF	TGCAGCCATGGACAGGGGGCCTACAATGAGCAGTTCTTC
TRBV7-2	few	17	NA	TRBJ2-6	CASSPRREIRGANVLTF	TGTGCCAGCAGCCCCCGGCGGGAAATCAGGGGGGCCAACGTCCTGACTTTC
TRBV27	NA	13	NA	TRBJ2-7	CASSFRGWYEQYF	TGTGCCAGCAGTTTTAGGGGGTGGTATGAGCAGTACTTC
TRBV4-2	few	14	NA	TRBJ2-7	CASSQGPGELEQYF	TGTGCCAGCAGCCAAGGGCCGGGAGAGCTCGAGCAGTACTTC
TRBV9	few	14	NA	TRBJ2-7	CASSVDGQSYEQYF	TGTGCCAGCAGCGTAGATGGACAGAGCTACGAGCAGTACTTC
TRBV19	few	14	NA	TRBJ2-1	CASSIRSGYNEQFF	TGTGCCAGTAGTATAAGGAGCGGATACAATGAGCAGTTCTTC
TRBV28	many	12	TRBD1	TRBJ2-7	CASRDRTYEQYF	TGTGCCAGCCGGGACAGAACCTACGAGCAGTACTTC
TRBV28	NA	15	TRBD2	TRBJ2-1	CASNILGLAYNEQFF	TGTGCCAGCAATATATTGGGACTAGCGTACAATGAGCAGTTCTTC
TRBV28	few	13	NA	TRBJ2-1	CASSLASLNEQFF	TGTGCCAGCAGTTTAGCCTCCCTGAATGAGCAGTTCTTC
TRBV29-1	NA	14	TRBD1	TRBJ2-5	CSGRQGTREETQYF	TGCAGCGGCAGACAGGGCACGAGAGAAGAGACCCAGTACTTC
TRBV28	few	14	TRBD2	TRBJ2-7	CASSLAGGFHEQYF	TGTGCCAGCAGTCTAGCGGGAGGGTTCCACGAGCAGTACTTC
TRBV10-1	NA	14	TRBD1	TRBJ2-1	CASNTGGTNNEQFF	TGCGCCAGCAATACAGGGGGCACGAACAATGAGCAGTTCTTC
TRBV6-1	NA	14	NA	TRBJ2-7	CASIKDRASYEQYF	TGTGCCAGCATCAAGGACAGAGCTTCCTACGAGCAGTACTTC
TRBV4-3	NA	17	TRBD2	TRBJ2-1	CASSQDYGTSGRNEQFF	TGCGCCAGCAGCCAAGATTACGGGACTAGCGGACGGAATGAGCAGTTCTTC
TRBV7-9	few	14	NA	TRBJ1-1	CASSFTGGSTEAFF	TGTGCCAGCAGCTTTACAGGCGGAAGCACTGAAGCTTTCTTT
TRBV27	NA	14	NA	TRBJ2-5	CAGRRTRHQETQYF	TGTGCCGGCCGGCGGACTCGCCACCAAGAGACCCAGTACTTC
TRBV30	many	14	TRBD2	TRBJ2-3	CAWSILAGGDTQYF	TGTGCCTGGAGTATTTTAGCGGGAGGGGATACGCAGTATTTT
TRBV18	NA	14	NA	TRBJ2-2	CASSALLEAGELFF	TGTGCCAGCTCAGCCCTACTAGAAGCCGGGGAGCTGTTTTTT
TRBV7-2	NA	12	NA	TRBJ2-3	CASSLGVAGGNF	NA
TRBV5-6	few	17	NA	TRBJ2-1	CASSFITRKSSYNEQFF	TGTGCCAGCAGCTTCATTACTCGCAAGAGCTCCTACAATGAGCAGTTCTTC
TRBV10-3	few	15	TRBD1	TRBJ2-7	CAISESATGTYEQYF	TGTGCCATCAGTGAGTCGGCGACAGGGACCTACGAGCAGTACTTC
TRBV9	NA	12	NA	TRBJ2-3	CASSAFTDTQYF	TGTGCCAGCAGCGCGTTCACAGATACGCAGTATTTT
TRBV25-1	NA	15	NA	TRBJ1-4	CASSGSGRMNEKLFF	TGTGCCAGCAGTGGGTCCGGACGGATGAATGAAAAACTGTTTTTT
TRBV6-6	NA	16	TRBD1	TRBJ1-2	CASSYRDRDLSYGYTF	TGTGCCAGCAGTTACCGGGACAGGGATTTGAGCTATGGCTACACCTTC
TRBV30	NA	13	NA	TRBJ2-3	CAWERREKDTQYF	TGTGCCTGGGAGAGACGGGAGAAAGATACGCAGTATTTT
TRBV27	NA	16	NA	TRBJ2-1	CASSSLALTAANEQFF	TGTGCCAGCAGTTCCCTCGCCCTGACCGCCGCCAATGAGCAGTTCTTC
TRBV29-1	NA	12	NA	TRBJ2-3	CSVARQTDTQYF	TGCAGCGTTGCTCGGCAGACAGATACGCAGTATTTT
TRBV5-4	few	15	TRBD2	TRBJ2-1	CASSLDSGAYNEQFF	TGTGCCAGCAGCTTGGATAGCGGGGCTTACAATGAGCAGTTCTTC
TRBV5-6	NA	12	NA	TRBJ2-7	CASSLAGLEQYF	TGTGCCAGCAGCTTGGCAGGGCTCGAGCAGTACTTC
TRBV4-1	once	13	NA	TRBJ2-2	CASSQAVTGELFF	TGCGCCAGCAGCCAAGCGGTCACCGGGGAGCTGTTTTTT
TRBV30	few	11	NA	TRBJ2-7	CAWGANYEQYF	TGTGCCTGGGGTGCAAACTACGAGCAGTACTTC
TRBV7-2	many	14	NA	TRBJ2-5	CASSPGQRQETQYF	TGTGCCAGCAGTCCGGGACAAAGACAAGAGACCCAGTACTTC
TRBV15	many	15	TRBD1	TRBJ2-1	CATSTVSGTGNEQFF	TGTGCCACCAGCACAGTGAGCGGGACAGGGAATGAGCAGTTCTTC
TRBV30	NA	15	TRBD1	TRBJ1-5	CAWSVPGGSNQPQHF	TGTGCCTGGAGTGTACCAGGGGGGAGCAATCAGCCCCAGCATTTT
TRBV15	many	14	NA	TRBJ2-7	CATSRVSRGNEQYF	TGTGCCACCAGCAGAGTCAGCAGGGGAAACGAGCAGTACTTC
TRBV5-1	few	15	NA	TRBJ2-7	CASSLDGGGTGEQYF	TGCGCCAGCAGCTTGGACGGAGGCGGGACGGGCGAGCAGTACTTC
TRBV18	few	14	NA	TRBJ1-1	CASSPPGRNTEAFF	TGTGCCAGCTCACCACCGGGACGGAACACTGAAGCTTTCTTT
TRBV6-1	few	13	NA	TRBJ2-3	CASSFRTEDTQYF	TGTGCCAGCAGTTTTCGGACAGAGGATACGCAGTATTTT